These 21 T cell receptor beta chains were sequenced from one sample in a study of shared clonotypes between healthy human individuals. Assay: immunoSEQ multiplex PCR; the TCRdb copy retains only in-frame clones and omits some. The sample has 1,500,000 or so clones; roughly 96% are singletons. The sequencing input was naive CD4+ T cells sorted from blood. The subset was: CD45RA+ positively selected. Every receptor here comes from a man aged 30 to 39 in good health.

The rearrangement links TRBV5-4 to TRBJ2-3, with D possibly being TRBD1 (5 bases). There are 15 residues in the CDR3. The germline CDR1 and CDR2 sequences are SGHNT and YYREEE (reference sequence). Trimming took 4 bases from V and 4 from J, leaving 16 bases between them. Here the CDR3 reads CASSPEGATADTQYF. CDR3 in DNA: TGTGCCAGCAGCCCAGAAGGGGCTACGGCAGATACGCAGTATTTT.

The J gene is TRBJ2-1, the V gene TRBV6-1; D not resolved. There are 15 residues in the CDR3. CDR1 and CDR2 (germline): MNHNS, SASEGT. Trimming shortened V by 6 bases and J by 3 bases, and 15 bases separated the two germline ends. This CDR3 is CASRAGPILYNEQFF. In DNA form, the CDR3 reads TGTGCCAGCAGAGCAGGACCTATACTCTACAATGAGCAGTTCTTC.

The rearrangement joins TRBV6-5 to TRBJ2-5, with TRBD2 matching over 7 bases. The CDR3 is 14 amino acids. Germline CDR1 reads MNHEY; CDR2 reads SVGAGI. The trim removed 6 bases at V and 4 bases at J, leaving 8 bases unmatched. As DNA, the CDR3 is TGTGCCAGCAGGCCTTGGGGGGGACTAGAGACCCAGTACTTC. As protein: CASRPWGGLETQYF.

The chain recombines TRBV30 with TRBJ2-5, with 7 bases aligning to TRBD1. Germline loops: CDR1 GTSNPN, CDR2 SVGIG (reference sequence). The CDR3 is 16 residues long. After removal of 0 bases from V and 6 bases from J, the junction contained 13 bases not matched to a gene. The CDR3 DNA sequence: TGTGCCTGGAGTGTACTTGTGACAGGGCCGCTGCAGACCCAGTACTTC. This encodes CAWSVLVTGPLQTQYF. The full variable domain, its missing parts supplied by reference TRBV30 and TRBJ2-5, is SQTIHQWPATLVQPVGSPLSLECTVEGTSNPNLYWYRQAAGRGLQLLFYSVGIGQISSEVPQNLSASRPQDRQFILSSKKLLLSDSGFYLCAWSVLVTGPLQTQYFGPGTRLLVL.

The gene calls are TRBV18 and TRBJ1-1; 9 nucleotides agree with TRBD1. This CDR3 contains 16 residues. Germline CDR1 is KGHSH and CDR2 is LQKENI. Germline trimming cut 5 bases from V and 0 bases from J; bases unmatched to any gene: 7. The CDR3 reads CASSDGQGLLNTEAFF. CDR3 nucleotide sequence: TGTGCCAGCTCAGACGGACAGGGGCTCTTGAACACTGAAGCTTTCTTT.

The V call is TRBV7-9, the J call TRBJ2-7, with TRBD1 as a possible D gene (6 bases). The CDR3 length is 19 residues. Germline V gives CDR1 SEHNR, CDR2 FQNEAQ (reference sequence). V was shortened by 2 bases and J by 1 base, with 24 bases between the two germline ends. CDR3 protein: CASSLRQDHPNRPSYEQYF. The DNA for the CDR3 is TGTGCCAGCAGCTTACGACAGGACCATCCCAATCGCCCTTCCTACGAGCAGTACTTC.

The CDR3 loop is CASSLVDRGLGYTF. Here the CDR3 DNA reads TGTGCCAGCAGCTTAGTAGACAGGGGGCTTGGCTACACCTTC. The gene calls are TRBV11-2 and TRBJ1-2, with TRBD1 identical over 10 bases. Germline values: CDR1 SGHAT, CDR2 FQNNGV. Trimming cost V 1 base and J 7 bases; bases outside gene matches: 3. The CDR3 covers 14 residues. The whole variable domain, remainder taken from reference TRBV11-2 and TRBJ1-2, is EAGVAQSPRYKIIEKRQSVAFWCNPISGHATLYWYQQILGQGPKLLIQFQNNGVVDDSQLPKDRFSAERLKGVDSTLKIQPAKLEDSAVYLCASSLVDRGLGYTFGSGTRLTVV.

Remarks on this clone: A read error may explain this, as a much larger clone is one base away. The chain uses TRBV2 and TRBJ2-1, with 13 bases aligning to TRBD2. Per the germline V gene, CDR1 is SNHLY and CDR2 is FYNNEI. The V segment lost 3 bases and the J segment 6 bases; nucleotides outside the gene matches: 2. The CDR3 length is 15 residues. This chain's CDR3 is CASSDWTSGSNEQFF. CDR3 bases: TGTGCCAGCAGTGACTGGACTAGCGGGAGCAATGAGCAGTTCTTC.

The V call is TRBV9, the J call TRBJ2-3, with no clear D. The CDR3 totals 14 residues. Germline CDR1 SGDLS, CDR2 YYNGEE. Deletions cut 0 bases from V and 2 bases from J, with 7 bases between. The CDR3 DNA is TGTGCCAGCAGCGTAGATGTGTTCACAGATACGCAGTATTTT. It yields the protein CASSVDVFTDTQYF.

As regards this clone: The identical CDR3 is also encoded by other nucleotide sequences in the sample. The V and J genes are TRBV18 and TRBJ2-5; a weak D match, TRBD2 (6 bases). This CDR3 is 13 amino acids long. V dropped 3 bases and J dropped 5 bases, with 10 bases sitting between them. Germline-derived CDR1 and CDR2 are KGHSH and LQKENI. CDR3 coding DNA: TGTGCCAGCTCACCGGGGGGTTCGGAGACCCAGTACTTC. Protein sequence: CASSPGGSETQYF. The full variable domain, rest sourced from reference TRBV18 and TRBJ2-5, is NAGVMQNPRHLVRRRGQEARLRCSPMKGHSHVYWYRQLPEEGLKFMVYLQKENIIDESGMPKERFSAEFPKEGPSILRIQQVVRGDSAAYFCASSPGGSETQYFGPGTRLLVL.

The chain employs TRBV15 and TRBJ2-5; D gene ambiguous. This CDR3 is built from 13 residues. Trimming took 6 bases from V and 2 from J, leaving 10 bases between them. The germline gives CDR1 LNHNV, CDR2 YYDKDF (reference sequence). CDR3: CATRRTPQETQYF. Written as DNA, the CDR3 is TGTGCCACCAGGAGGACCCCACAAGAGACCCAGTACTTC.

V and J are TRBV18 and TRBJ2-1, with TRBD2 matching over 7 bases. The CDR3 consists of 15 residues. V lost 3 bases, J lost 0 bases, and 2 bases stayed unmatched. CDR1 and CDR2 from the germline V gene are KGHSH and LQKENI. The CDR3 spells CASSPGTNSYNEQFF. Written as DNA, the CDR3 is TGTGCCAGCTCACCCGGGACTAACTCCTACAATGAGCAGTTCTTC.

V usage is TRBV27 and J usage is TRBJ2-7, with TRBD1 identical over 9 bases. Germline V gene data show CDR1 as MNHEY and CDR2 as SMNVEV (reference sequence). Germline trimming cut 2 bases from V and 3 bases from J; bases unmatched to any gene: 2. The CDR3 totals 14 residues. The CDR3 reads CASSLAGQGYEQYF. CDR3 coding DNA: TGTGCCAGCAGTTTAGCGGGACAGGGCTACGAGCAGTACTTC.

This clone was seen just once. The chain recombines TRBV2 with TRBJ2-1; 10 nucleotides line up with TRBD2. The germline CDR1 and CDR2 sequences are SNHLY and FYNNEI. Trimming took 6 bases from V and 5 from J; bases not matched to a gene: 13. The CDR3 runs 17 residues. The CDR3 sequence: CASSPASLAGVHNEQFF. CDR3 in DNA: TGTGCCAGCAGCCCTGCGTCTCTAGCGGGAGTCCACAATGAGCAGTTCTTC.

As for this clone: Different DNA sequences within this sample yield the same CDR3. The chain employs TRBV18 and TRBJ1-1, with a tentative D call TRBD1 (6 bases). The V end lost 2 bases, the J end lost 3 bases, and 7 bases lay between the germline ends. Germline CDR1 and CDR2: KGHSH and LQKENI. The CDR3 has 13 residues. As DNA, the CDR3 is TGTGCCAGCTCACCAGGGGGCGACACTGAAGCTTTCTTT. Translating it yields CASSPGGDTEAFF. Supplemented by reference TRBV18 and TRBJ1-1, the full variable domain reads NAGVMQNPRHLVRRRGQEARLRCSPMKGHSHVYWYRQLPEEGLKFMVYLQKENIIDESGMPKERFSAEFPKEGPSILRIQQVVRGDSAAYFCASSPGGDTEAFFGQGTRLTVV.

CDR3 nucleotides: TGTGCCAGCAGGGAAGCGGTGGGGGCCTACGAGCAGTACTTC. Protein product: CASREAVGAYEQYF. The gene calls are TRBV6-5 and TRBJ2-7; D may be TRBD1 or TRBD2 (5 bases each). CDR1 and CDR2 from the germline V gene are MNHEY and SVGAGI. This CDR3 comprises 14 residues. V was pared by 6 bases and J by 2 bases, with 14 bases between.

The chain links TRBV5-4 to TRBJ2-6; D is undetermined. There are 14 residues in the CDR3. V lost 5 bases to trimming and J lost 0 bases, with 6 bases between them. Per the germline V gene, CDR1 is SGHNT and CDR2 is YYREEE (reference sequence). The CDR3 bases are TGTGCCAGCAGGGCCGTCTCTGGGGCCAACGTCCTGACTTTC. It yields the protein CASRAVSGANVLTF.

The chain joins TRBV28 to TRBJ2-7, with 9 bases aligning to TRBD2. Germline loops: CDR1 MDHEN, CDR2 SYDVKM. With V trimmed by 6 bases and J by 3 bases, 3 bases remained unmatched. This CDR3 comprises 13 residues. The CDR3 DNA sequence: TGTGCCAGCAGGATTAGCGGGAGCTACGAGCAGTACTTC. Protein sequence: CASRISGSYEQYF.

The CDR3 protein is CASSQSLSYNEQFF. The DNA for the CDR3 is TGTGCCAGCAGCCAATCTCTCTCCTACAATGAGCAGTTCTTC. V is TRBV7-6 and J is TRBJ2-1; D remains unclear. Per germline, CDR1 SGHVS and CDR2 FNYEAQ. The CDR3 totals 14 residues. The V end was cut by 5 bases, the J end by 0 bases, with 8 bases between.

This clone has more than one count but fewer than ten. The gene calls are TRBV6-5 and TRBJ1-5, with D possibly TRBD1 on 5 matching bases. V lost 5 bases, J lost 4 bases, and 15 bases lay in between. The germline V gene encodes CDR1 MNHEY and CDR2 SVGAGI. The CDR3 loop spans 15 amino acids. CDR3 residues: CASSQRGKGNQPQHF. The CDR3 bases are TGTGCCAGCAGTCAACGGGGGAAGGGGAATCAGCCCCAGCATTTT.

V is TRBV5-1 and J is TRBJ2-1; 10 bases line up with TRBD2. The germline V gene has CDR1 SGHRS and CDR2 YFSETQ. V was clipped by 1 base and J by 8 bases; unmatched bases: 9. The CDR3 loop spans 16 amino acids. Here the CDR3 reads CASSLWLAGVHDEQFF. The CDR3 coding sequence is TGCGCCAGCAGCTTGTGGCTAGCGGGGGTCCACGATGAGCAGTTCTTC. The full variable domain, with the rest looked up from reference TRBV5-1 and TRBJ2-1, is KAGVTQTPRYLIKTRGQQVTLSCSPISGHRSVSWYQQTPGQGLQFLFEYFSETQRNKGNFPGRFSGRQFSNSRSEMNVSTLELGDSALYLCASSLWLAGVHDEQFFGPGTRLTVL.